The 10 T cell receptor beta chains below come from one sample, sequenced in a study of CD8 T cells in ankylosing spondylitis. Their target antigens are unknown. Study results and caveats: Eight highly homologous variants formed a TCR beta motif that appeared characteristic of ankylosing spondylitis blood.

Using its own MiXCR run on the 5' RACE reads, TCRdb lists one record per CDR3 protein. The data contain about 220,000 distinct CDR3 sequences, approximately 7.4% of them singletons. Input material: blood, either unsorted or a sorted T cell fraction (not recorded which). The receptors come from a male donor with ankylosing spondylitis.

This clonotype was counted only a few times. The chain recombines TRBV9 with TRBJ2-7; D is possibly TRBD1 (5 bases). The germline V gene has CDR1 SGDLS and CDR2 YYNGEE. The CDR3 has 13 amino acids. V was shortened by 3 bases and J by 7 bases, with 14 bases between the two germline ends. Here the CDR3 reads CASSAGHGREQYF. DNA of the CDR3: TGTGCCAGCAGCGCCGGACACGGCCGGGAGCAGTACTTC.

This clonotype was recorded many times. This chain joins TRBV4-3 and TRBJ1-1, with 7 bases that match TRBD1. CDR1 LGHNA and CDR2 YSLEER come from the germline V gene. V trimming: 0 bases; J trimming: 0 bases; junction bases outside the gene matches: 7. The CDR3 contains 17 residues. This CDR3 is CASSQDLRDSMNTEAFF. The CDR3 coding sequence is TGCGCCAGCAGCCAAGACCTCCGGGACAGCATGAACACTGAAGCTTTCTTT.

This clonotype appeared many times. This chain uses TRBV4-1 with TRBJ2-2; no clear D gene. Germline-derived CDR1 and CDR2 are MGHRA and YSYEKL. Trimming pared 2 bases from V and 4 bases from J, leaving 17 bases between. This CDR3 is built from 17 residues. CDR3 bases: TGCGCCAGCAGCCAACCCCTGCTGGCAGCAAGCACCGGGGAGCTGTTTTTT. This translates into CASSQPLLAASTGELFF.

The gene calls are TRBV5-6 and TRBJ2-4, with D possibly matching TRBD2 (5 bases). Germline assignment: CDR1 SGHDT and CDR2 YYEEEE. Between the trimmed V and J ends, which lost 4 bases and 12 bases, there was a span of 17 bases. The CDR3 has 13 residues. The CDR3 bases are TGTGCCAGCAGCCCCGGGATCAGCTACTATCAGTACTTC. Protein product: CASSPGISYYQYF.

This clonotype showed up many times. The V gene is TRBV6-2 or TRBV6-3, the J gene TRBJ2-7, with D tentatively TRBD1 (5 bases). In germline, CDR1 is MNHEY, CDR2 SVGEGT. The CDR3 sequence is 15 residues long. V shed 2 bases and J shed 3 bases, with 14 bases lying between them. This chain's CDR3 is CASSYDAGPLYEQYF. The CDR3 DNA is TGTGCCAGCAGTTACGACGCAGGGCCCCTCTACGAGCAGTACTTC.

CDR3 in amino acids: CASSRLGTGIANYGYTF. The CDR3 DNA follows: TGTGCCAGCAGCCGTCTAGGGACAGGGATAGCTAACTATGGCTACACCTTC. The chain joins TRBV7-8 to TRBJ1-2; 9 nucleotides align to TRBD1. In germline, CDR1 is SGHVS, CDR2 FQNEAQ. CDR3 length: 17 amino acids. V was clipped by 5 bases and J by 0 bases; unmatched bases: 10.

A few counts support this clonotype. J is TRBJ2-5 and V is TRBV20-1; tentatively, D is TRBD1 (5 bases). CDR1 DFQATT and CDR2 SNEGSKA come from the germline V gene (reference sequence). There are 14 residues in the CDR3. Trimming cost V 3 bases and J 2 bases, with 13 bases left between them. This chain's CDR3 is CSARIVREQETQYF. The CDR3, as DNA: TGCAGTGCTAGGATTGTCAGGGAACAAGAGACCCAGTACTTC.

This clonotype was detected only a few times. The chain joins TRBV27 to TRBJ2-1, with unresolved D. CDR3 length: 11 residues. CDR1 and CDR2 from the germline V gene are MNHEY and SMNVEV (reference sequence). V was clipped by 6 bases and J by 9 bases, with 9 bases between them. The CDR3 nucleotides read TGTGCCAGCAGCTCCTACGTTGAGCAGTTCTTC. This encodes CASSSYVEQFF.

This clonotype was seen repeatedly, ten times or more. The J gene is TRBJ1-2, the V gene TRBV15, with unresolved D. The CDR3 runs 13 residues. The V gene's germline CDR1 is LNHNV and CDR2 YYDKDF (reference sequence). V lost 1 base to trimming and J lost 7 bases, with 10 bases between them. The CDR3 region has the DNA TGTGCCACCAGCAGAGTTGTACAGACTGGCTACACCTTC. Amino acid sequence: CATSRVVQTGYTF.

This clonotype was detected many times. V usage is TRBV2 and J usage is TRBJ1-1; possibly TRBD1 for D (5 bases). Germline values: CDR1 SNHLY, CDR2 FYNNEI. The CDR3 is 14 residues long. Trimming cost V 1 base and J 4 bases, with 10 bases left between them. Written as DNA, the CDR3 is TGTGCCAGCAGTGAAGTGGGGGGTAGCACTGAAGCTTTCTTT. Translation: CASSEVGGSTEAFF.